The 12 T cell receptor beta chains below all came from one sample that was sequenced in a study of T cell responses to AZD1222 COVID-19 vaccine. TCRdb's copy holds only in-frame clones and misses some; the assay was immunoSEQ multiplex PCR. The table includes 100,000 or so clones, 87% detected once. The specimen was peripheral blood, collected on day 0 of AZD1222 vaccination. Receptors were obtained from an adult in good health.

This clone was observed once. The chain joins TRBV29-1 to TRBJ1-1, with D perhaps TRBD1 (5 bases). Trimming pared 0 bases from V and 5 bases from J, leaving 16 bases between. CDR1 is SQVTM, CDR2 ANQGSEA, per germline. CDR3 length equals 15 residues. The CDR3 here is CSVEDQGGKETEAFF. DNA of the CDR3: TGCAGCGTTGAAGATCAGGGAGGGAAGGAGACTGAAGCTTTCTTT.

Here the CDR3 reads CATSSGTLNTGELFF. CDR3 DNA sequence: TGTGCCACCAGCTCCGGGACGCTGAACACCGGGGAGCTGTTTTTT. This chain uses TRBV15 with TRBJ2-2; D is tentatively TRBD1 or TRBD2 (5 bases each). This CDR3 is built from 15 residues. Germline CDR1 LNHNV, CDR2 YYDKDF (reference sequence). V shed 5 bases and J shed 1 base, with 11 bases lying between them. Full variable domain (rest looked up from reference TRBV15 and TRBJ2-2): DAMVIQNPRYQVTQFGKPVTLSCSQTLNHNVMYWYQQKSSQAPKLLFHYYDKDFNNEADTPDNFQSRRPNTSFCFLDIRSPGLGDTAMYLCATSSGTLNTGELFFGEGSRLTVL.

The rearrangement uses TRBV4-3 and TRBJ2-5; 11 bases align to TRBD2. Germline V gives CDR1 LGHNA, CDR2 YSLEER. Trimming removed 0 bases from V and 1 base from J; junction bases left unmatched: 7. The CDR3 loop spans 18 amino acids. DNA for the CDR3: TGCGCCAGCAGCCAAGAACTAGCGGGGGACCGCGTCCAAGAGACCCAGTACTTC. It yields the protein CASSQELAGDRVQETQYF.

A single count supports this clone. The rearrangement uses TRBV2 and TRBJ1-1; D possibly corresponds to TRBD1 (5 bases). Per the germline V gene, CDR1 is SNHLY and CDR2 is FYNNEI. The ends were cut back, 5 bases at V and 4 bases at J, with 14 bases in the middle. The CDR3 spans 14 residues. The chain's CDR3 is CASSQQTASTEAFF. CDR3 in DNA: TGTGCCAGCAGTCAGCAGACAGCGAGCACTGAAGCTTTCTTT.

The chain couples TRBV29-1 to TRBJ2-6, with TRBD2 matching 8 bases. J gave up 9 bases and V 4 bases, and 8 bases lay outside the gene matches. The CDR3 extends over 14 amino acids. Germline values: CDR1 SQVTM, CDR2 ANQGSEA. The CDR3 is CSVAGGDLDNVLTF. The CDR3 DNA follows: TGCAGCGTTGCCGGGGGGGACTTGGACAACGTCCTGACTTTC.

The CDR3 reads CASSLGQNNEQFF. The CDR3 bases are TGTGCCAGCAGCCTCGGACAAAACAATGAGCAGTTCTTC. The chain recombines TRBV2 with TRBJ2-1; the D gene is possibly TRBD1 (5 bases). This CDR3 comprises 13 residues. The germline gives CDR1 SNHLY, CDR2 FYNNEI. V was cut by 6 bases and J by 5 bases, with 11 bases left in between.

The rearrangement joins TRBV29-1 to TRBJ2-3; no definite D call. Germline lookup yields CDR1 SQVTM and CDR2 ANQGSEA. CDR3 length: 12 residues. V lost 3 bases to trimming and J lost 1 base, with 5 bases between them. The chain's CDR3 is CSVEWGTDTQYF. The CDR3, as DNA: TGCAGCGTTGAGTGGGGCACAGATACGCAGTATTTT.

This chain joins TRBV2 and TRBJ2-2, with D unresolved. Looked up from germline, CDR1 is SNHLY and CDR2 is FYNNEI. V shed 8 bases and J shed 6 bases, with 19 bases lying between them. CDR3 length equals 15 residues. The DNA for the CDR3 is TGTGCCAGCTCACAGAACTCTCAGTTTGCCGGGGAGCTGTTTTTT. It encodes CASSQNSQFAGELFF.

The V call is TRBV5-6, the J call TRBJ2-1, with D perhaps matching TRBD2 (5 bases). CDR3 length: 15 amino acids. Trimming pared 1 base from V and 6 bases from J, leaving 14 bases between. Germline V gene sequence: CDR1 SGHDT, CDR2 YYEEEE. DNA of the CDR3: TGTGCCAGCAGCTTGAGCCTAGTGGCGGGCAATGAGCAGTTCTTC. Protein: CASSLSLVAGNEQFF. Using reference TRBV5-6 and TRBJ2-1 for the parts outside the CDR3, the full variable domain is DAGVTQSPTHLIKTRGQQVTLRCSPKSGHDTVSWYQQALGQGPQFIFQYYEEEERQRGNFPDRFSGHQFPNYSSELNVNALLLGDSALYLCASSLSLVAGNEQFFGPGTRLTVL.

The chain recombines TRBV9 with TRBJ2-2; tentative D call: TRBD1 (6 bases). CDR3 size: 13 residues. V was cut by 0 bases and J by 6 bases, with 6 bases left in between. The V gene's germline CDR1 is SGDLS and CDR2 YYNGEE. CDR3 loop: CASSVGTAGELFF. The CDR3 nucleotides read TGTGCCAGCAGCGTAGGGACAGCCGGGGAGCTGTTTTTT.

CDR3 nucleotides: TGTGCCAGTAGTTCTGGGTATAATTCACCCCTCCACTTT. Translation gives CASSSGYNSPLHF. V and J are TRBV19 and TRBJ1-6; no definite D call. Trimming took off 5 bases at V and 4 bases at J, with 6 bases between the two ends. Per germline, CDR1 LNHDA and CDR2 SQIVND (reference sequence). The CDR3 has 13 residues.

This clone was observed once. The genes are TRBV2 and TRBJ2-3; a possible D gene is TRBD1 (6 bases). The germline CDR1 and CDR2 sequences are SNHLY and FYNNEI. With 5 bases removed from V and 3 bases from J, the gap between germline ends came to 21 bases. This CDR3 contains 17 residues. The CDR3 loop is CASSQPATGMETDTQYF. CDR3 nucleotide sequence: TGTGCCAGCAGTCAACCTGCCACAGGGATGGAAACAGATACGCAGTATTTT.